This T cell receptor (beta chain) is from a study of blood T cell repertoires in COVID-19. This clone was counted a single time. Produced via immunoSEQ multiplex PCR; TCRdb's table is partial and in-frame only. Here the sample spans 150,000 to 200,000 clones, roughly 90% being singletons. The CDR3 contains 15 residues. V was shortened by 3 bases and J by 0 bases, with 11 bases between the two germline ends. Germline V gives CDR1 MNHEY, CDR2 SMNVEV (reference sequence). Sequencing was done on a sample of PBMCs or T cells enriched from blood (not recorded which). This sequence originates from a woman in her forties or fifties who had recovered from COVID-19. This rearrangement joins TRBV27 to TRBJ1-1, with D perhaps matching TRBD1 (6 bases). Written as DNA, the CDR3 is TGTGCCAGCAGTTTCAGGGGTTTCCTGAACACTGAAGCTTTCTTT. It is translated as CASSFRGFLNTEAFF.